These T cell receptor beta chains were read from a single sample in a study of cytomegalovirus exposure and HLA in healthy donors. TCRdb's table, derived via immunoSEQ multiplex PCR, lists solely in-frame clones and lacks some. The sample has fewer than 120,000 clones; more than 60% are singletons. Sequenced: PBMCs. The receptors derive from a man aged 25 to 40 in good health and CMV-seropositive. CDR3s include the opening cysteine and the closing phenylalanine or tryptophan. The D gene is left open where the match is weak. The size field is filled for only some rows; it gives once, few, many or a size class.

CDR3 length: 14
V gene: TRBV6-1
J gene: TRBJ1-3
D gene: NA
clone size: NA
CDR3 DNA: TGTGCCAGCGGGTCAGGGTACATTCGAAACACCATATATTTT
CDR3 protein: CASGSGYIRNTIYF

CDR3 length: 17
V gene: TRBV7-9
J gene: TRBJ2-3
D gene: NA
clone size: NA
CDR3 DNA: TGTTCCAGCAGCTTACTAGGGACAAGGCCTAGCACAGATACGCAGTATTTT
CDR3 protein: CSSSLLGTRPSTDTQYF

CDR3 length: 15
V gene: TRBV30
J gene: TRBJ2-7
D gene: TRBD2
clone size: NA
CDR3 DNA: TGTGCCTGGAGTGTGAGCGGGGGGCGCGTACACGAGCAGTACTTC
CDR3 protein: CAWSVSGGRVHEQYF

CDR3 length: 15
V gene: TRBV5-1
J gene: TRBJ1-6
D gene: TRBD1
clone size: few
CDR3 DNA: TGCGCCAGCAGCTTTACCGGGACAGCCAATTCACCCCTCCACTTT
CDR3 protein: CASSFTGTANSPLHF

CDR3 length: 20
V gene: TRBV19
J gene: TRBJ2-4
D gene: TRBD2
clone size: NA
CDR3 DNA: TGTGCCAGTAGCATTGAAACCGGGACTAGCGGGACGATAGTCAAAAACATTCAGTACTTC
CDR3 protein: CASSIETGTSGTIVKNIQYF

CDR3 length: 16
V gene: TRBV4-1
J gene: TRBJ1-6
D gene: NA
clone size: NA
CDR3 DNA: TGCGCCAGCAGCCAAGCATGGGGCAGGGTCAATTCACCCCTCCACTTT
CDR3 protein: CASSQAWGRVNSPLHF

CDR3 length: 16
V gene: TRBV7-6
J gene: TRBJ2-6
D gene: NA
clone size: NA
CDR3 DNA: TGTGCCAGCAGCCTCCAACAGGGTTTTGGGGCCAACGTCCTGACTTTC
CDR3 protein: CASSLQQGFGANVLTF

CDR3 length: 15
V gene: TRBV7-2
J gene: TRBJ2-3
D gene: TRBD2
clone size: once
CDR3 DNA: TGTGCCAGCAGCTTAGCGGCGGGGGGGACAGATACGCAGTATTTT
CDR3 protein: CASSLAAGGTDTQYF

CDR3 length: 13
V gene: TRBV6-6
J gene: TRBJ1-2
D gene: NA
clone size: NA
CDR3 DNA: TGTGCCAGCAGTTACGAGGGCAACTATGGCTACACCTTC
CDR3 protein: CASSYEGNYGYTF

CDR3 length: 16
V gene: TRBV2
J gene: TRBJ2-3
D gene: NA
clone size: NA
CDR3 DNA: TGTGCCAGCAGAGGGGCGGCTAGCGCCTACACAGATACGCAGTATTTT
CDR3 protein: CASRGAASAYTDTQYF

CDR3 length: 15
V gene: TRBV13
J gene: TRBJ1-4
D gene: TRBD1
clone size: few
CDR3 DNA: TGTGCCAGCAGCCCGGGACAGGGGGCTAATGAAAAACTGTTTTTT
CDR3 protein: CASSPGQGANEKLFF

CDR3 length: 14
V gene: TRBV9
J gene: TRBJ1-2
D gene: NA
clone size: once
CDR3 DNA: TGTGCCAGCAGCGTAGGGCAGGGAAACTATGGCTACACCTTC
CDR3 protein: CASSVGQGNYGYTF

CDR3 length: 16
V gene: TRBV10-3
J gene: TRBJ2-7
D gene: TRBD2
clone size: NA
CDR3 DNA: TGTGCCATCAGTGCCAGCGGGGGCGCGGGGTCCTACGAGCAGTACTTC
CDR3 protein: CAISASGGAGSYEQYF

CDR3 length: 15
V gene: TRBV2
J gene: TRBJ2-1
D gene: NA
clone size: few
CDR3 DNA: TGTGCCAGCAGTGCCCGGCGGAGCTCCTACAATGAGCAGTTCTTC
CDR3 protein: CASSARRSSYNEQFF